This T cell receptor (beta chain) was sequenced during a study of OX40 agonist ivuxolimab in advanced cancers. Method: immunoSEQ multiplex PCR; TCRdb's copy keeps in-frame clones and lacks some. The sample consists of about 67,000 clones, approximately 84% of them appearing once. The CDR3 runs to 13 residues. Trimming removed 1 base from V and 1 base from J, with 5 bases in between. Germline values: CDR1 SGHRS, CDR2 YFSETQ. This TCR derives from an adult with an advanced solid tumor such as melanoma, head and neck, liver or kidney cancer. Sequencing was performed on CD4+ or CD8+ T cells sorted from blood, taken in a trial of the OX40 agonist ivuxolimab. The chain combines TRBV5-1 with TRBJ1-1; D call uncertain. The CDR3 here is CASSLTENTEAFF. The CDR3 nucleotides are TGCGCCAGCAGCTTGACAGAGAACACTGAAGCTTTCTTT.